This T cell receptor beta chain was captured in a study of human CD4 T cells and Enterobacteriaceae. Ex vivo total memory CD4+ samples were deeply sequenced, detecting one cell in 200,000. Using immunoSEQ multiplex PCR, the repertoire was profiled, and TCRdb retains in-frame clones only, with some absent. The sample contains about 27,000 clones, about four fifths of which appear only once. The V end was cut by 4 bases, the J end by 5 bases, with 11 bases between. This CDR3 comprises 13 residues. CDR1 and CDR2 from the germline V gene are MDHEN and SYDVKM. All CD4+ cells other than CD45RA+CCR7+CD95- naive cells were sorted as memory, over 95% pure. Healthy donors' blood was sourced from blood donation centers in Switzerland.

This chain connects TRBV28 to TRBJ1-2, with D hard to call. Sequencing was carried out using memory CD4+ T cells from blood. The TCR sequence derives from a human donor in good health. CDR3 residues: CASSSNRRYGYTF. The CDR3 DNA reads as TGTGCCAGCAGTTCTAACAGAAGGTATGGCTACACCTTC.